The rows below give T cell receptor beta chains drawn from one sample of a study of early T cells in non-severe SARS-CoV-2 infection. MiXCR, run by TCRdb on the 5' RACE reads, gives a single entry per CDR3 protein. The table has around 62,000 distinct CDR3 sequences, less than 5% seen once. The sequenced material came from whole blood. Source of these receptors: an adult who was a healthcare worker with PCR-confirmed SARS-CoV-2 infection or an uninfected control (not recorded which). CDR3s leave out the opening cysteine and the closing phenylalanine or tryptophan. D genes are given only for firm matches. Size is omitted from some rows. Given values are once, few, many or a class for expanded clones.

-,many,TRBV6-5,ASSYSSRGHQH
-,-,TRBV11-2,ASTRVTNEKLF
-,many,TRBV7-9,ASSLRGPNQPQH
-,few,TRBV5-4,ASSRAGLPGNGYT
TRBD1,-,TRBV9,ASSVAGGQAGLDTQY
-,many,TRBV20-1,SGAGTEAF
TRBD2,many,TRBV24-1,ATSTSGVSTDTQY
TRBD2,-,TRBV20-1,SARAGTSGIINEQF
-,-,TRBV5-5,ASSPLLMNQPQH
-,few,TRBV5-4,ASSLRGTNYGYT
TRBD1,many,TRBV6-2/TRBV6-3,ATLTGPDYEQY
-,many,TRBV5-1,ASSSETDFSYEQY
-,many,TRBV7-2,ASSLTAKNTEAF
-,few,TRBV2,ASSEEPLN
-,many,TRBV7-6,ASSALPPGTEAF
-,many,TRBV7-2,ASSLRPHNEQF
TRBD2,many,TRBV12-3/TRBV12-4,ASSLGTSGHNEQF
-,-,TRBV29-1,SVEKYSVDGYT
-,many,TRBV7-9,ASSFGSNRDQPQH
-,many,TRBV5-8,ATCVRNTEAF
-,many,TRBV9,ASSPYRTGPGNDYT
TRBD2,-,TRBV20-1,SARAGLAGGYSTDTQY
TRBD2,few,TRBV12-3/TRBV12-4,ASSLFAGVVQKQY
-,many,TRBV2,ASSSPTEAF
-,once,TRBV10-3,AIRKSDTNTGELF
-,many,TRBV12-3/TRBV12-4,ASSRRGVRRTIY
TRBD1,many,TRBV7-8,ASSSFNSGTGNSPLH
-,few,TRBV5-4,ASSPGGVQETQY
-,-,TRBV24-1,ATSDLASSNLNTGELF
TRBD2,-,TRBV20-1,SAGRLAGARDYNEQF
TRBD1,-,TRBV20-1,SAHGQGGVGELF